A selection of T cell receptor beta chains follows, all from one sample in a study of T cell responses to AZD1222 COVID-19 vaccine. The method was immunoSEQ multiplex PCR; TCRdb's version includes in-frame clones alone and lacks a portion of them. This table holds roughly 120,000 clones, roughly 91% found once. The source was peripheral blood, collected on day 0 of AZD1222 vaccination. These receptors all come from an adult in good health. The CDR3 runs from the conserved cysteine through the conserved F or W. D genes are given only for firm matches. The size of a clone is reported for some rows only, either as once, few or many, or as a class for expanded clones.

v_gene: TRBV6-5
d_gene: NA
abundance: NA
j_gene: TRBJ1-2
CDR3nt: TGTGCCAGCAGTCCAGACAGCCGGAACTATGGCTACACCTTC
CDR3aa: CASSPDSRNYGYTF

v_gene: TRBV6-5
d_gene: TRBD1
abundance: NA
j_gene: TRBJ1-2
CDR3nt: TGTGCCAGCAGAGGGACAGCTACTAACTATGGCTACACCTTC
CDR3aa: CASRGTATNYGYTF

v_gene: TRBV19
d_gene: NA
abundance: NA
j_gene: TRBJ2-1
CDR3nt: TGTGCCAGTACGGGCGTCACGTTAAACAATGAGCAGTTCTTC
CDR3aa: CASTGVTLNNEQFF

v_gene: TRBV27
d_gene: TRBD2
abundance: NA
j_gene: TRBJ2-1
CDR3nt: TGTGCCAGCAGTTTATGGGTAGCGGGGAGCTCCTACAATGAGCAGTTCTTC
CDR3aa: CASSLWVAGSSYNEQFF

v_gene: TRBV10-2
d_gene: TRBD1
abundance: NA
j_gene: TRBJ1-1
CDR3nt: TGCGCCAGCAGTGTCGGACAGGAGTACACTGAAGCTTTCTTT
CDR3aa: CASSVGQEYTEAFF

v_gene: TRBV6-5
d_gene: NA
abundance: NA
j_gene: TRBJ1-5
CDR3nt: TGTGCCAGCAAAGAAGGAGGGGGTAGCAATCAGCCCCAGCATTTT
CDR3aa: CASKEGGGSNQPQHF

v_gene: TRBV7-9
d_gene: NA
abundance: few
j_gene: TRBJ1-2
CDR3nt: TGTGCCAGCAGCTTAGTACAGAGAAACTATGGCTACACCTTC
CDR3aa: CASSLVQRNYGYTF

v_gene: TRBV14
d_gene: NA
abundance: NA
j_gene: TRBJ2-7
CDR3nt: TGTGCCAGCAGCCAAGTCGGAGCTACCTACGAGCAGTACTTC
CDR3aa: CASSQVGATYEQYF

v_gene: TRBV19
d_gene: NA
abundance: NA
j_gene: TRBJ1-5
CDR3nt: TGTGCCAGTGGGGGACATTCCAATCTCAATCAGCCCCAGCATTTT
CDR3aa: CASGGHSNLNQPQHF

v_gene: TRBV4-3
d_gene: TRBD1
abundance: NA
j_gene: TRBJ2-1
CDR3nt: TGCGCCAGCAGCCAAGATAGGGGGCTGGGACAGGCTAACAATGAGCAGTTCTTC
CDR3aa: CASSQDRGLGQANNEQFF

v_gene: TRBV2
d_gene: NA
abundance: NA
j_gene: TRBJ1-2
CDR3nt: TGTGCCAGCAGTAGGTGGGAGTCCTATGGCTACACCTTC
CDR3aa: CASSRWESYGYTF

v_gene: TRBV10-3
d_gene: NA
abundance: NA
j_gene: TRBJ1-1
CDR3nt: TGTGCCATCAGTGTAGTGGACACCACTGAAGCTTTCTTT
CDR3aa: CAISVVDTTEAFF

v_gene: TRBV7-9
d_gene: TRBD2
abundance: NA
j_gene: TRBJ2-3
CDR3nt: TGTGCCAGCAGCTTGTCGGGACGGGGGGGCACAGATACGCAGTATTTT
CDR3aa: CASSLSGRGGTDTQYF

v_gene: TRBV11-3
d_gene: NA
abundance: once
j_gene: TRBJ1-2
CDR3nt: TGTGCCAGCAGTCGTACCGGCCGGGATGGCTACACCTTC
CDR3aa: CASSRTGRDGYTF

v_gene: TRBV5-8
d_gene: TRBD1
abundance: NA
j_gene: TRBJ2-7
CDR3nt: TGTGCCAGCAGCTTGGGACAGGGGGCCTCCGAGCAGTACTTC
CDR3aa: CASSLGQGASEQYF

v_gene: TRBV4-3
d_gene: NA
abundance: NA
j_gene: TRBJ1-1
CDR3nt: TGCGCCAGCAGCCTTGATCCGGGACACCGAAACACTGAAGCTTTCTTT
CDR3aa: CASSLDPGHRNTEAFF

v_gene: TRBV27
d_gene: NA
abundance: NA
j_gene: TRBJ1-2
CDR3nt: TGTGCCAGCAGGCCGGGACCCTGGCGGGATTGGAATGGCTACACCTTC
CDR3aa: CASRPGPWRDWNGYTF

v_gene: TRBV19
d_gene: TRBD1
abundance: NA
j_gene: TRBJ1-2
CDR3nt: TGTGCCAGTAGTATGGGGACAGGGGGCGCCGGTGGCTACACCTTC
CDR3aa: CASSMGTGGAGGYTF

v_gene: TRBV11-3
d_gene: NA
abundance: NA
j_gene: TRBJ2-3
CDR3nt: TGTGCCAGCAGCTTCTGGCGGGGGCTCACAGATACGCAGTATTTT
CDR3aa: CASSFWRGLTDTQYF

v_gene: TRBV4-1
d_gene: TRBD1
abundance: NA
j_gene: TRBJ1-2
CDR3nt: TGCGCCAGCAGCCTCGAGGGGACAGGGGGCGATGGCTACACCTTC
CDR3aa: CASSLEGTGGDGYTF

v_gene: TRBV10-1
d_gene: TRBD1
abundance: NA
j_gene: TRBJ1-2
CDR3nt: TGCGCCAGCAGTGAGTCGATCAGGGGGAACGGCTACACCTTC
CDR3aa: CASSESIRGNGYTF

v_gene: TRBV27
d_gene: NA
abundance: NA
j_gene: TRBJ1-5
CDR3nt: TGTGCCAGCAGTTTATCGCGAGATCAGCCCCAGCATTTT
CDR3aa: CASSLSRDQPQHF

v_gene: TRBV6-1
d_gene: NA
abundance: NA
j_gene: TRBJ2-7
CDR3nt: TGTGCCAGCAGTGTAGGGTTTGCGGGGTTTAACGACGAGCAGTACTTC
CDR3aa: CASSVGFAGFNDEQYF

v_gene: TRBV27
d_gene: TRBD1
abundance: NA
j_gene: TRBJ2-3
CDR3nt: TGTGCCAGCAAAAGGGACAGGGGGCTTCAAGATACGCAGTATTTT
CDR3aa: CASKRDRGLQDTQYF

v_gene: TRBV3-1/TRBV3-2
d_gene: TRBD2
abundance: NA
j_gene: TRBJ2-7
CDR3nt: TGTGCCAGCAGCTACGTGCGGGGGGGACGTTACGAGCAGTACTTC
CDR3aa: CASSYVRGGRYEQYF

v_gene: TRBV6-1
d_gene: TRBD1
abundance: NA
j_gene: TRBJ1-4
CDR3nt: TGTGCCAGCAGTGAAATGACAGGGAAGAATGAAAAACTGTTTTTT
CDR3aa: CASSEMTGKNEKLFF

v_gene: TRBV4-3
d_gene: TRBD1
abundance: NA
j_gene: TRBJ1-1
CDR3nt: TGCGCCAGCTCATCGACAGGGGGGAACACTGAAGCTTTCTTT
CDR3aa: CASSSTGGNTEAFF

v_gene: TRBV7-9
d_gene: TRBD2
abundance: NA
j_gene: TRBJ2-3
CDR3nt: TGTGCCAGCAGCTCACTAGCGGGGGTGGTAGATACGCAGTATTTT
CDR3aa: CASSSLAGVVDTQYF

v_gene: TRBV18
d_gene: TRBD1
abundance: NA
j_gene: TRBJ2-7
CDR3nt: TGTGCCAGCTCCCTTTCCCTCGGGACAGTAGCCTACGAGCAGTACTTC
CDR3aa: CASSLSLGTVAYEQYF

v_gene: TRBV6-4
d_gene: NA
abundance: NA
j_gene: TRBJ2-2
CDR3nt: TGTGCCAGCAGCCGAGGGGGAGATAACACCGGGGAGCTGTTTTTT
CDR3aa: CASSRGGDNTGELFF

v_gene: TRBV28
d_gene: NA
abundance: NA
j_gene: TRBJ2-3
CDR3nt: TGTGCCAGCAGTTTCCGGCCGGTCGACTATTCTAAGACAGATACGCAGTATTTT
CDR3aa: CASSFRPVDYSKTDTQYF

v_gene: TRBV10-2
d_gene: NA
abundance: NA
j_gene: TRBJ1-5
CDR3nt: TGCGCCAGCAGTGAAAGCCCGAATCAGCCCCAGCATTTT
CDR3aa: CASSESPNQPQHF

v_gene: TRBV18
d_gene: TRBD1
abundance: NA
j_gene: TRBJ2-5
CDR3nt: TGTGCCAGCTCACCCGGGACAGGGGAGACCCAGTACTTC
CDR3aa: CASSPGTGETQYF